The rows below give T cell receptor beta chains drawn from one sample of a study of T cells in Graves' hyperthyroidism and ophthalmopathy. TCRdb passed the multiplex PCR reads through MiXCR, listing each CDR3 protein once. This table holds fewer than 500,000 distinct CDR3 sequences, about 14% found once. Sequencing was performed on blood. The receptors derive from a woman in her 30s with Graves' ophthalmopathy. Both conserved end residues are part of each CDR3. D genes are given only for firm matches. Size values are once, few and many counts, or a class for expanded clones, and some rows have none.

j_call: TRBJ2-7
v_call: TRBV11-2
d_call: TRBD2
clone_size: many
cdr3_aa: CASSGYGGINEQYF
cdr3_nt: TGTGCCAGCAGCGGCTACGGGGGGATAAACGAGCAGTACTTC

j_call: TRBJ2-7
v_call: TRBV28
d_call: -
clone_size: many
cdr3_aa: CASSFPKGRYYEQYF
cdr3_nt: TGTGCCAGCAGTTTCCCTAAGGGCAGGTACTACGAGCAGTACTTC

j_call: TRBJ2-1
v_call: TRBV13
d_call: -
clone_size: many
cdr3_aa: CASISLPRGAQTSPAYNEQFF
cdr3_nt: TGTGCCAGCATCTCCCTTCCTCGAGGGGCCCAAACCTCTCCGGCCTACAATGAGCAGTTCTTC

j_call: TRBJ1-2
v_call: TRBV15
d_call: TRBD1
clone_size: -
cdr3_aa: CATSRDRGLGYGYTF
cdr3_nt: TGTGCCACCAGCAGGGACAGGGGGCTAGGCTATGGCTACACCTTC

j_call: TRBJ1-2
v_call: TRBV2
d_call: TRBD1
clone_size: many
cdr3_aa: CASSDVDRGEAYNYGYTF
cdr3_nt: TGTGCCAGCAGTGATGTAGACAGGGGGGAGGCTTATAACTATGGCTACACCTTC

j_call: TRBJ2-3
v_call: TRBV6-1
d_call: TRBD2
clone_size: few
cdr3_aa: CASSGATSGGFLTDTQYF
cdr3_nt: TGTGCCAGCAGCGGAGCGACTAGCGGGGGGTTCTTAACAGATACGCAGTATTTT

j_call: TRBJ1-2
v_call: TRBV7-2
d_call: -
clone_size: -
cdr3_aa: CASSLWTSNYGYTF
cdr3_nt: TGTGCCAGCAGCTTATGGACCTCTAACTATGGCTACACCTTC

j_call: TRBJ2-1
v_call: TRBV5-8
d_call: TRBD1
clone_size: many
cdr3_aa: CASRQSTDRGDINEQFF
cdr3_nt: TGTGCCAGCAGACAAAGCACGGACAGGGGGGACATCAATGAGCAGTTCTTC

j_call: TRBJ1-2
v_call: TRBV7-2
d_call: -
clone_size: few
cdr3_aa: CASSFSIPGEGYTF
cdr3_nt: TGTGCCAGCAGCTTTAGTATTCCAGGGGAGGGCTACACCTTC

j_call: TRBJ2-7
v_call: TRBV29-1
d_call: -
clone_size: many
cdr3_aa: CSAAMRDRPYEQYF
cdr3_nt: TGCAGCGCTGCAATGAGAGACAGGCCCTACGAGCAGTACTTC

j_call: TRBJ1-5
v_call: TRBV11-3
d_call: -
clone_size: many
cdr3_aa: CASRPLGVGDAARRPQHF
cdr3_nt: TGTGCCAGCAGACCCCTCGGGGTAGGGGACGCCGCGAGGAGGCCCCAGCATTTT

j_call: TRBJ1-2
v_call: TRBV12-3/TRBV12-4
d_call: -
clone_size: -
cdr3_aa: CASSRSPQTVNYGYTF
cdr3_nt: TGTGCCAGCAGTCGTTCTCCCCAGACAGTAAACTATGGCTACACCTTC

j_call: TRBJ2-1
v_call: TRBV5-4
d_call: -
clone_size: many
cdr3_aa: CASSASYNEQFF
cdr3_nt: TGTGCCAGCAGTGCGTCCTACAATGAGCAGTTCTTC

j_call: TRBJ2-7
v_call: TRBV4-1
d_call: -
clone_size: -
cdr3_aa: CASSQDESARDSYEQYF
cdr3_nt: TGCGCCAGCAGCCAAGATGAGTCGGCCAGGGACTCCTACGAGCAGTACTTC

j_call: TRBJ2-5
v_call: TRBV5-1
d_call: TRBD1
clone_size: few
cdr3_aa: CASSLSVGQGGKTQYF
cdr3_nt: TGCGCCAGCAGCTTGTCGGTGGGACAGGGGGGAAAGACCCAGTACTTC

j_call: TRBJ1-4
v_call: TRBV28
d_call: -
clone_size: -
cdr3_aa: CASWEAGGYEKLFF
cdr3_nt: TGTGCCAGCTGGGAGGCGGGCGGGTACGAAAAACTGTTTTTT

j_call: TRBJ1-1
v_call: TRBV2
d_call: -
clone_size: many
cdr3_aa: CASSTMDTEAFF
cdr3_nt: TGTGCCAGCAGCACGATGGACACTGAAGCTTTCTTT

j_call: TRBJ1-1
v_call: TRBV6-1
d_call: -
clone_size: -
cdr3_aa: CASRDGLSLEAFF
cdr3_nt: TGTGCCAGCAGGGATGGATTGAGCCTTGAAGCTTTCTTT

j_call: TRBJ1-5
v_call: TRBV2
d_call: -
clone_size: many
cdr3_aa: CASSASPVRMNQPQHF
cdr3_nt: TGTGCCAGCAGTGCTAGTCCCGTCCGGATGAATCAGCCCCAGCATTTT

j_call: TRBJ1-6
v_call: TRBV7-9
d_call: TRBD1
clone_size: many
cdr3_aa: CASSPGQGYNSPLHF
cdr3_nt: TGTGCCAGCAGCCCCGGACAGGGCTATAATTCACCCCTCCACTTT

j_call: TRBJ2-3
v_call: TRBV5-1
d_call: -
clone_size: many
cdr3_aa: CASSPRGSTDTQYF
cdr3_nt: TGCGCCAGCAGCCCTAGGGGCAGCACAGATACGCAGTATTTT

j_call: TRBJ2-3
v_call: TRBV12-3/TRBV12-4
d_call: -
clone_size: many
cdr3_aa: CASSLRGTSTDTQYF
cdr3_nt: TGTGCCAGCAGTTTACGGGGAACTAGCACAGATACGCAGTATTTT

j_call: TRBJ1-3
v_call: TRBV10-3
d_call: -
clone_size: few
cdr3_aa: CAISEPVRNTIYF
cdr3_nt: TGTGCCATCAGTGAGCCCGTGCGAAACACCATATATTTT

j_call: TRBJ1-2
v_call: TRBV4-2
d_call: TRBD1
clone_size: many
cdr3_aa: CASSQDRGLVYGYTF
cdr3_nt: TGTGCCAGCAGCCAAGACAGGGGGCTGGTCTATGGCTACACCTTC

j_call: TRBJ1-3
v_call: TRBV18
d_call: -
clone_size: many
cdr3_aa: CASSPEAGRRNTIYF
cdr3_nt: TGTGCCAGCTCACCAGAGGCGGGGCGGAGAAACACCATATATTTT

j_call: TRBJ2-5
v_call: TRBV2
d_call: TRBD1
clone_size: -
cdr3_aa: CASRDYRGPGETQYF
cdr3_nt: TGTGCCAGCAGGGACTACAGGGGGCCAGGAGAGACCCAGTACTTC

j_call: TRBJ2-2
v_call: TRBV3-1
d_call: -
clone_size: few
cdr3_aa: CASSNPLGLKNTGELFF
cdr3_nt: TGTGCCAGCAGTAATCCATTGGGACTCAAGAACACCGGGGAGCTGTTTTTT

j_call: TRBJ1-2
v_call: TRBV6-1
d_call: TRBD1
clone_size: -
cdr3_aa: CASYPGLEGAREGYTF
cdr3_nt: TGTGCCAGCTACCCTGGGTTGGAGGGGGCGCGGGAGGGCTACACCTTC

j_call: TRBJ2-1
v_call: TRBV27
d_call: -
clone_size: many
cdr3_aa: CASLKGYEQFF
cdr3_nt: TGTGCCAGCCTGAAGGGCTATGAGCAGTTCTTC

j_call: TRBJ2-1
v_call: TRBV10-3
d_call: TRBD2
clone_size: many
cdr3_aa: CAISEVGAGGLLDEQFF
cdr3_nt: TGTGCCATCAGTGAGGTGGGCGCGGGGGGGCTTCTGGATGAGCAGTTCTTC

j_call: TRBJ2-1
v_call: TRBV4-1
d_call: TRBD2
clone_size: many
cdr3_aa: CASSQDQGGEEAGGYNEQFF
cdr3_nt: TGCGCCAGCAGCCAAGATCAGGGAGGAGAGGAAGCGGGGGGGTACAATGAGCAGTTCTTC

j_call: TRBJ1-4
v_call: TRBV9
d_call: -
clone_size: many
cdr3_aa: CASSPGSTNEKLFF
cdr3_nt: TGTGCCAGCAGCCCAGGTTCAACTAATGAAAAACTGTTTTTT

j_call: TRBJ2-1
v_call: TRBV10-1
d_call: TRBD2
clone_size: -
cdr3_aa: CASSESGGGAYNEQFF
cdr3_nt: TGCGCCAGCAGTGAGTCGGGCGGGGGGGCCTACAATGAGCAGTTCTTC

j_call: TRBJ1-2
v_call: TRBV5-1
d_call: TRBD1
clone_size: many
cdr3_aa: CASSWGTGNNYGYTF
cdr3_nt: TGCGCCAGCAGCTGGGGGACAGGGAATAACTATGGCTACACCTTC

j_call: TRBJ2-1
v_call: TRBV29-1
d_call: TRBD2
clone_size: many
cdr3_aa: CSVGPGGGYNEQFF
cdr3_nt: TGCAGCGTGGGACCGGGGGGGGGATACAATGAGCAGTTCTTC

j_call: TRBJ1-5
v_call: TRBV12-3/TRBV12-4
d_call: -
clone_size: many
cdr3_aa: CASSSQHRDQPQHF
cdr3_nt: TGTGCCAGCAGTTCACAACACCGGGACCAGCCCCAGCATTTT

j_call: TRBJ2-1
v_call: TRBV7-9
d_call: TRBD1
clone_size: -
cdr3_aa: CASSLTDRVENEQFF
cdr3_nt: TGTGCCAGCAGCTTAACAGACAGGGTTGAGAATGAGCAGTTCTTC